The rows below give T cell receptor beta chains drawn from one sample of a study of human T cells and chemical hapten exposure. In TCRdb, the RACE reads were re-called with MiXCR into one record per CDR3 protein. The sample lists tens of thousands of distinct CDR3 sequences; approximately 6.7% were seen once. Sequenced material: whole blood, taken in connection with sensitization to the hapten diphenylcyclopropenone (DPC). All receptors come from a woman in her 30s with alopecia areata. Some clones in this sample may be carry-over from other donors' samples. The CDR3 runs from the conserved cysteine through the conserved F or W. A D gene is named only where the DNA matches it firmly. The size of a clone is reported for some rows only, either as once, few or many, or as a class for expanded clones.

cdr3_aa cdr3_nt d_call clone_size j_call v_call
CASSAQGPDTQYF TGCGCCAGCAGTGCCCAGGGTCCAGATACGCAGTATTTT . . TRBJ2-3 TRBV10-1
CASRLRPVDEQYF TGTGCCAGCAGACTCAGACCCGTGGACGAGCAGTACTTC . many TRBJ2-7 TRBV2
CASSRDSSYEQYF TGTGCCAGCAGTCGGGACAGCTCCTACGAGCAGTACTTC TRBD1 . TRBJ2-7 TRBV27
CADVKQGTNYGYTF TGTGCCGACGTGAAGCAGGGGACTAACTATGGCTACACCTTC . . TRBJ1-2 TRBV2
CASSFRSTGTEAFF TGTGCCAGCAGTTTTAGATCGACGGGCACTGAAGCTTTCTTT . . TRBJ1-1 TRBV12-3/TRBV12-4
CASSLFRKPPDHF TGTGCCAGCAGTTTATTTCGAAAGCCCCCAGACCACTTT . many TRBJ1-5 TRBV28
CASSRGVNPGQGAEDGYTF TGCGCCAGCAGCCGAGGCGTTAATCCGGGACAGGGGGCGGAAGATGGCTACACCTTC TRBD1 many TRBJ1-2 TRBV5-1
CASSYRGLRTEAFF TGTGCCAGCAGTTACAGGGGGCTACGGACTGAAGCTTTCTTT TRBD1 many TRBJ1-1 TRBV6-5
CASSLGQGANQPQHF TGTGCCAGCAGCTTAGGACAGGGGGCCAATCAGCCCCAGCATTTT TRBD1 many TRBJ1-5 TRBV7-8
CASSQRGQTDGYTF TGTGCCAGCAGCCAGAGGGGACAGACCGATGGCTACACCTTC TRBD1 many TRBJ1-2 TRBV3-1
CASSLVPARRTYGYTF TGTGCCAGCAGCTTAGTCCCGGCGAGGCGGACCTATGGCTACACCTTC . few TRBJ1-2 TRBV11-3
CASRVQGSGTDTQYF TGTGCCAGCAGGGTCCAGGGCTCTGGCACAGATACGCAGTATTTT . many TRBJ2-3 TRBV12-3/TRBV12-4
CASSFTPDTQYF TGCGCCAGCAGCTTCACCCCAGATACGCAGTATTTT . many TRBJ2-3 TRBV5-1
CASSYVVSGANVLTF TGTGCCAGCAGTTACGTAGTTTCTGGGGCCAACGTCCTGACTTTC . . TRBJ2-6 TRBV6-5
CSARGSTGNQPQHF TGCAGTGCTAGGGGCTCCACCGGGAATCAGCCCCAGCATTTT . many TRBJ1-5 TRBV20-1
CAISESLETQYF TGTGCCATCAGTGAGTCTCTCGAGACCCAGTACTTC . many TRBJ2-5 TRBV10-3
CASRGLAGDGEQYF TGTGCCAGCAGGGGGCTAGCGGGGGACGGAGAGCAGTACTTC TRBD2 many TRBJ2-7 TRBV11-2
CASSLRRGETQYF TGTGCCAGCAGCTTAAGGAGGGGAGAGACCCAGTACTTC . many TRBJ2-5 TRBV7-3
CASSLERSGLAGDETDTQYF TGTGCCAGCAGCTTGGAGAGGTCGGGACTAGCGGGGGATGAGACAGATACGCAGTATTTT TRBD2 few TRBJ2-3 TRBV5-6
CASSTPILTALNTEAFF TGTGCCAGCAGCACACCGATATTAACAGCCCTGAACACTGAAGCTTTCTTT . many TRBJ1-1 TRBV11-2
CASSEPFLNTEAFF TGCGCCAGCAGTGAGCCGTTTTTGAACACTGAAGCTTTCTTT . many TRBJ1-1 TRBV10-2
CASGRQGANEKLFF TGTGCCAGCGGGCGACAGGGAGCTAATGAAAAACTGTTTTTT TRBD1 many TRBJ1-4 TRBV12-3/TRBV12-4
CASSYGRGDTEAFF TGTGCCAGCAGTTACGGGAGGGGAGACACTGAAGCTTTCTTT . many TRBJ1-1 TRBV6-5
CASSDLAAGGYTF TGTGCCAGCAGTGATTTAGCCGCCGGTGGCTACACCTTC . . TRBJ1-2 TRBV6-1
CSVEGRAMNTEAFF TGCAGCGTTGAGGGCAGGGCGATGAACACTGAAGCTTTCTTT . many TRBJ1-1 TRBV29-1
CSAREQGIGDKNIQYF TGCAGTGCTAGGGAACAGGGGATTGGTGACAAAAACATTCAGTACTTC TRBD1 many TRBJ2-4 TRBV20-1
CASSTKDRGREKLFF TGTGCCAGCAGCACAAAGGACAGGGGACGCGAAAAACTGTTTTTT TRBD1 . TRBJ1-4 TRBV5-6
CASSYTLQSSYNSPLHF TGTGCCAGCAGTTACACCCTTCAGAGCTCCTATAATTCACCCCTCCACTTT . many TRBJ1-6 TRBV6-5
CASSQFRNTEAFF TGTGCCAGCAGCCAATTCCGGAACACTGAAGCTTTCTTT . many TRBJ1-1 TRBV3-1
CASSHAGLNTEAFF TGCGCCAGCAGCCACGCCGGACTGAACACTGAAGCTTTCTTT . many TRBJ1-1 TRBV4-1
CASSLLAGYSPLHF TGTGCCAGCAGTTTATTGGCGGGTTACTCACCCCTCCACTTT . many TRBJ1-6 TRBV12-3/TRBV12-4
CSVGDSGNTHGYTF TGCAGCGTTGGGGACAGCGGGAATACCCATGGCTACACCTTC TRBD1 many TRBJ1-2 TRBV29-1
CASRSGGNQPQHF TGTGCCAGCAGGAGCGGTGGCAATCAGCCCCAGCATTTT . many TRBJ1-5 TRBV6-1
CASSPNRDASSYNEQFF TGTGCCAGCAGCCCCAACCGGGACGCCAGCTCCTACAATGAGCAGTTCTTC . many TRBJ2-1 TRBV11-3
CAILRGANYGYTF TGTGCCATACTCAGGGGAGCTAACTATGGCTACACCTTC . few TRBJ1-2 TRBV10-3
CSARTTGQRNSPLHF TGCAGTGCCCGGACGACCGGACAGAGAAATTCACCCCTCCACTTT . many TRBJ1-6 TRBV20-1
CASSYEPTSHEQYF TGTGCCAGCAGTTACGAGCCGACAAGCCACGAGCAGTACTTC . few TRBJ2-7 TRBV6-2/TRBV6-3
CASSMVRSNTEAFF TGTGCCAGTAGTATGGTCAGGTCGAACACTGAAGCTTTCTTT . . TRBJ1-1 TRBV19
CASSPDGGLNAEAFF TGCGCCAGCAGCCCGGATGGGGGCTTGAACGCTGAAGCTTTCTTT . . TRBJ1-1 TRBV5-1
CASSQRTREGNTEAFF TGTGCCAGCAGCCAAAGGACGAGAGAGGGGAACACTGAAGCTTTCTTT . many TRBJ1-1 TRBV3-1
CASSPGPEDNQPQHF TGCGCCAGCAGCCCCGGGCCCGAGGACAATCAGCCCCAGCATTTT . . TRBJ1-5 TRBV5-1
CASSLDDRNYGYTF TGCGCCAGCAGCTTGGACGACAGGAACTATGGCTACACCTTC . many TRBJ1-2 TRBV5-1
CSARNRDTEAFF TGCAGTGCTAGAAACAGGGACACTGAAGCTTTCTTT . many TRBJ1-1 TRBV20-1
CSVQTRMNTEAFF TGCAGCGTTCAGACACGGATGAACACTGAAGCTTTCTTT . . TRBJ1-1 TRBV29-1
CASSPLGQALGYTF TGTGCCAGCAGCCCCTTGGGACAGGCGCTTGGCTACACCTTC TRBD1 . TRBJ1-2 TRBV7-8
CASSQAGINSNQPQHF TGTGCCAGCAGCCAGGCCGGAATTAATAGCAATCAGCCCCAGCATTTT . many TRBJ1-5 TRBV3-1
CAISAPGQGYGYTF TGTGCCATCAGTGCACCGGGACAGGGTTACGGCTACACCTTC TRBD1 many TRBJ1-2 TRBV10-3
CASSTRTGSNQPQHF TGTGCCAGTAGTACGCGGACAGGGAGCAATCAGCCCCAGCATTTT TRBD1 . TRBJ1-5 TRBV19
CASKGFVTDTQYF TGTGCCAGCAAAGGTTTCGTCACAGATACGCAGTATTTT . . TRBJ2-3 TRBV12-3/TRBV12-4
CASSIIGGSDIQYF TGTGCCAGTAGTATTATTGGGGGATCTGACATTCAGTACTTC . many TRBJ2-4 TRBV19
CASSLDVFVKGLAGDPTYNEQFF TGTGCCAGCAGCTTAGATGTATTTGTAAAGGGACTAGCGGGGGACCCGACCTACAATGAGCAGTTCTTC TRBD2 many TRBJ2-1 TRBV7-9
CASSPRDANNEQFF TGTGCCAGCAGTCCCCGGGACGCCAACAATGAGCAGTTCTTC . many TRBJ2-1 TRBV12-3/TRBV12-4
CSATSATRSTDTQYF TGCAGTGCTACCAGTGCTACTAGGAGCACAGATACGCAGTATTTT . many TRBJ2-3 TRBV20-1
CSAVRGFSGTEAFF TGCAGTGCTGTTAGGGGTTTTTCAGGCACTGAAGCTTTCTTT . many TRBJ1-1 TRBV20-1
CASSLTAGAGRRSYNSPLHF TGTGCCAGCAGTTTAACCGCCGGAGCGGGGAGGAGGTCCTATAATTCACCCCTCCACTTT . . TRBJ1-6 TRBV27
CATSRDRGVGGNQPQHF TGTGCCACCAGCAGAGATAGAGGGGTGGGAGGCAATCAGCCCCAGCATTTT . many TRBJ1-5 TRBV15
CASSLVSGGTEAFF TGTGCCAGCAGCTTAGTCTCAGGGGGCACTGAAGCTTTCTTT TRBD1 many TRBJ1-1 TRBV7-2
CASSQPSMNTEAFF TGTGCCAGCAGCCAACCAAGCATGAACACTGAAGCTTTCTTT . many TRBJ1-1 TRBV3-1
CSAPETGGGEAFF TGCAGTGCTCCCGAAACAGGGGGAGGTGAAGCTTTCTTT TRBD1 many TRBJ1-1 TRBV20-1
CASPGTSSYNEQFF TGTGCCAGCCCAGGGACCAGCTCCTACAATGAGCAGTTCTTC . many TRBJ2-1 TRBV7-9